Listed here are 25 T cell receptor beta chains from one sample, sequenced in a study of cytomegalovirus exposure and HLA in healthy donors. The PCR contained 60 Vbeta and 13 Jbeta primers. Produced via immunoSEQ multiplex PCR; TCRdb's table is partial and in-frame only. This table holds about 180,000 clones, 65% to 80% found once. The source material was PBMCs. The receptors stem from a woman aged 40 to 55 in good health and CMV-seronegative.

The chain carries TRBV10-3 and TRBJ2-3; 10 positions agree with TRBD2. Germline V lookup: CDR1 ENHRY, CDR2 SYGVKD. The CDR3 extends over 15 amino acids. V lost 5 bases to trimming and J lost 0 bases; unmatched junction nucleotides: 2. This chain's CDR3 is CAISRLAGSTDTQYF. CDR3 coding DNA: TGTGCCATCAGTCGACTAGCGGGTAGCACAGATACGCAGTATTTT.

In this sample, this clone turned up once. The V call is TRBV28, the J call TRBJ1-2; D remains ambiguous. The CDR3 runs to 14 residues. Trimming took off 3 bases at V and 0 bases at J, with 8 bases between the two ends. CDR1 and CDR2 from the germline V gene are MDHEN and SYDVKM. The CDR3 sequence is CASSFSGTNYGYTF. The CDR3 DNA is TGTGCCAGCAGTTTCTCCGGGACTAACTATGGCTACACCTTC.

The rearrangement joins TRBV19 to TRBJ2-1; 8 bases are a match to TRBD2. V lost 3 bases to trimming and J lost 4 bases; unmatched junction nucleotides: 11. Germline-derived CDR1 and CDR2 are LNHDA and SQIVND (reference sequence). This CDR3 is 17 amino acids long. The DNA of the CDR3 is TGTGCCAGTAGTATCGAAGCGGGAGATCCCCCTTACAATGAGCAGTTCTTC. As protein: CASSIEAGDPPYNEQFF.

This clone has a handful of counts. This chain connects TRBV6-5 to TRBJ1-2; tentative D call: TRBD1 (6 bases). CDR1 is MNHEY, CDR2 SVGAGI, per germline. V lost 6 bases to trimming and J lost 2 bases, with 7 bases between them. CDR3 size: 12 residues. The CDR3 spells CASRQGNYGYTF. The CDR3 nucleotides are TGTGCCAGCAGGCAGGGGAACTATGGCTACACCTTC.

This clone was detected only a few times. This chain connects TRBV5-1 to TRBJ1-4; D gene uncertain. This CDR3 spans 14 amino acids. Trimming stripped 0 bases from V and 4 bases from J, with 7 bases between. Germline loops: CDR1 SGHRS, CDR2 YFSETQ. In DNA form, the CDR3 reads TGCGCCAGCAGCTTGGTAGCTAATAATGAAAAACTGTTTTTT. It codes for CASSLVANNEKLFF. Drawing the rest from reference TRBV5-1 and TRBJ1-4, the complete variable domain is KAGVTQTPRYLIKTRGQQVTLSCSPISGHRSVSWYQQTPGQGLQFLFEYFSETQRNKGNFPGRFSGRQFSNSRSEMNVSTLELGDSALYLCASSLVANNEKLFFGSGTQLSVL.

J is TRBJ2-7 and V is TRBV27, with 7 bases lining up with TRBD2. With 5 bases clipped from V and 2 bases from J, the junction kept 6 bases outside the gene matches. Germline CDR1 and CDR2: MNHEY and SMNVEV (reference sequence). This CDR3 has 14 amino acids. The CDR3 reads CASSLGLGTYEQYF. Written as DNA, the CDR3 is TGTGCCAGCAGTCTCGGACTAGGTACCTACGAGCAGTACTTC.

The chain couples TRBV28 to TRBJ1-3, with D tentatively TRBD1 (5 bases). Germline V gives CDR1 MDHEN, CDR2 SYDVKM. The CDR3 runs to 14 residues. Trimming removed 4 bases from V and 3 bases from J, with 10 bases in between. The CDR3 nucleotides are TGTGCCAGCAGTTCAGGGTTAGGTGGAAACACCATATATTTT. Encoded protein: CASSSGLGGNTIYF.

The gene calls are TRBV10-3 and TRBJ1-1; tentatively, D is TRBD1 (6 bases). Germline V gene lookup returns CDR1 ENHRY and CDR2 SYGVKD. The CDR3 consists of 16 residues. V was cut by 4 bases and J by 2 bases, with 17 bases left in between. The CDR3 nucleotides are TGTGCCATCAGTGTAGCCTCCAGGGGCCCCAACACTGAAGCTTTCTTT. Translation: CAISVASRGPNTEAFF.

This sequence joins TRBV28 and TRBJ2-1; 8 bases line up with TRBD2. The CDR3 is 14 amino acids. The germline V gene encodes CDR1 MDHEN and CDR2 SYDVKM. V was clipped by 6 bases and J by 12 bases; unmatched bases: 13. CDR3 coding DNA: TGTGCCAGCAGCCCTCCGGGGGGGCGCAGCTGGCAGTTCTTC. This codes for CASSPPGGRSWQFF. The whole variable domain, remainder taken from reference TRBV28 and TRBJ2-1, is DVKVTQSSRYLVKRTGEKVFLECVQDMDHENMFWYRQDPGLGLRLIYFSYDVKMKEKGDIPEGYSVSREKKERFSLILESASTNQTSMYLCASSPPGGRSWQFFGPGTRLTVL.

This clone was detected a few times. This sequence joins TRBV5-1 and TRBJ1-5, with D possibly matching TRBD1 (5 bases). This CDR3 is built from 15 residues. The germline CDR1 and CDR2 sequences are SGHRS and YFSETQ. Deletions cut 1 base from V and 2 bases from J, with 10 bases between. For the CDR3, the DNA is TGCGCCAGCAGCTTGTTCGGGGGAGGCAATCAGCCCCAGCATTTT. This translates into CASSLFGGGNQPQHF.

The CDR3 DNA follows: TGTGCCAGTAGTTTCCGGGACAGCATCCACCTTAGCTCTGGAAACACCATATATTTT. Encoded protein: CASSFRDSIHLSSGNTIYF. The chain combines TRBV19 with TRBJ1-3, with 7 positions matching TRBD1. The trim removed 5 bases at V and 0 bases at J, leaving 16 bases unmatched. Germline CDR1 and CDR2: LNHDA and SQIVND (reference sequence). The CDR3 contains 19 residues. The whole variable domain, remainder taken from reference TRBV19 and TRBJ1-3, is DGGITQSPKYLFRKEGQNVTLSCEQNLNHDAMYWYRQDPGQGLRLIYYSQIVNDFQKGDIAEGYSVSREKKESFPLTVTSAQKNPTAFYLCASSFRDSIHLSSGNTIYFGEGSWLTVV.

The V call is TRBV6-6, the J call TRBJ1-5; a weak D match, TRBD1 (5 bases). This CDR3 region has 15 residues. Germline loops: CDR1 MNHNY, CDR2 SVGAGI (reference sequence). Trimming pared 6 bases from V and 0 bases from J, leaving 12 bases between. CDR3 sequence (DNA): TGTGCCAGCAGCCTGTTAGGGGTTAGCAATCAGCCCCAGCATTTT. Translated, it gives CASSLLGVSNQPQHF.

The rearrangement joins TRBV30 to TRBJ2-3, with 7 nucleotides matching TRBD2. CDR1 is GTSNPN and CDR2 is SVGIG in the germline V gene (reference sequence). The junction had 8 bases not matched to a gene; V was cut back by 2 bases and J by 3 bases. This CDR3 comprises 15 residues. The CDR3 DNA reads TGTGCCTGGAGTCTGGGCGGGAGTGGGACAGATACGCAGTATTTT. Its translation: CAWSLGGSGTDTQYF.

The rearrangement joins TRBV7-2 to TRBJ2-4; possibly TRBD1 for D (5 bases). V gave up 5 bases and J gave up 8 bases, with 19 bases separating them. This CDR3 contains 15 residues. Per germline, CDR1 SGHTA and CDR2 FQGNSA. The CDR3 reads CASSERGAGLDIQYF. The DNA of the CDR3 is TGTGCCAGCAGCGAAAGGGGCGCAGGGTTAGACATTCAGTACTTC.

The V gene is TRBV13, the J gene TRBJ1-6, with D unresolved. This CDR3 is built from 14 residues. Germline V gene sequence: CDR1 PRHDT, CDR2 FYEKMQ (reference sequence). The V end lost 0 bases, the J end lost 7 bases, and 7 bases lay between the germline ends. As DNA, the CDR3 is TGTGCCAGCAGCTTAGGGGCCAAGAATTCACCCCTCCACTTT. It is translated as CASSLGAKNSPLHF.

The chain joins TRBV27 to TRBJ2-7, with a weak D call TRBD1 (6 bases). Per the germline V gene, CDR1 is MNHEY and CDR2 is SMNVEV (reference sequence). V was pared by 6 bases and J by 0 bases, with 15 bases between. This CDR3 is built from 15 residues. CDR3 in DNA: TGTGCCAGCAGCCCCCTCGGACAGACCTCCTACGAGCAGTACTTC. Amino acids: CASSPLGQTSYEQYF.

The chain links TRBV19 to TRBJ2-2; 11 bases are a match to TRBD1. The V segment lost 9 bases and the J segment 5 bases; nucleotides outside the gene matches: 14. This CDR3 is built from 17 residues. In germline, CDR1 is LNHDA, CDR2 SQIVND (reference sequence). The CDR3 DNA sequence: TGTGCCAGCGGGACAGGGGGTGCACCTAGGGTTACCGGGGAGCTGTTTTTT. Protein: CASGTGGAPRVTGELFF.

The chain employs TRBV9 and TRBJ1-3, with D uncertain. Between the trimmed V and J ends, which lost 2 bases and 6 bases, there was a span of 6 bases. The CDR3 totals 12 residues. The germline V gene encodes CDR1 SGDLS and CDR2 YYNGEE. The CDR3 bases are TGTGCCAGCAGCGTGGAGGAAAACACCATATATTTT. This translates into CASSVEENTIYF.

J is TRBJ2-2 and V is TRBV9; TRBD2 matches 10 bases. There are 15 residues in the CDR3. V shed 0 bases, J shed 6 bases, and the junction held 2 bases outside the gene matches. In germline, CDR1 is SGDLS, CDR2 YYNGEE. The CDR3 sequence: CASSVEGTSAGELFF. The CDR3 region has the DNA TGTGCCAGCAGCGTAGAAGGGACTAGCGCCGGGGAGCTGTTTTTT.

The chain joins TRBV7-9 to TRBJ1-5; D perhaps matches TRBD1 (6 bases). Looked up from germline, CDR1 is SEHNR and CDR2 is FQNEAQ (reference sequence). The CDR3 is made up of 12 amino acids. V was cut by 5 bases and J by 7 bases, with 9 bases left in between. In DNA, the CDR3 is TGTGCCAGCAGCGCAACAGGGCAGCCCCAGCATTTT. Encoded protein: CASSATGQPQHF. Full variable domain (outside the CDR3, taken from reference TRBV7-9 and TRBJ1-5): DTGVSQNPRHKITKRGQNVTFRCDPISEHNRLYWYRQTLGQGPEFLTYFQNEAQLEKSRLLSDRFSAERPKGSFSTLEIQRTEQGDSAMYLCASSATGQPQHFGDGTRLSIL.

The rearrangement joins TRBV10-3 to TRBJ1-2, with D possibly matching TRBD1 (6 bases). The CDR3 sequence is 14 residues long. Germline V gene data show CDR1 as ENHRY and CDR2 as SYGVKD. Trimming removed 3 bases at V and 5 bases at J, with 13 bases between. This CDR3 is CAISDPGAKYGYTF. The DNA for the CDR3 is TGTGCCATCAGTGATCCAGGGGCAAAATATGGCTACACCTTC.

This chain links TRBV10-3 with TRBJ1-6; 10 nucleotides match TRBD1. Trimming cost V 6 bases and J 9 bases; bases outside gene matches: 5. This CDR3 has 14 residues. CDR1 is ENHRY, CDR2 SYGVKD, per germline. CDR3 sequence: CAIRRQGAVSPLHF. CDR3 sequence (DNA): TGTGCCATCAGGAGACAGGGGGCAGTTTCACCCCTCCACTTT.

The chain couples TRBV5-1 to TRBJ2-2, with a possible D match to TRBD1 (5 bases). The CDR3 spans 15 residues. V lost 5 bases and J 3 bases, leaving 14 bases between the germline ends. Germline V lookup: CDR1 SGHRS, CDR2 YFSETQ. The CDR3 spells CASSESLGHTGELFF. The CDR3 nucleotides read TGCGCCAGCAGTGAATCGTTGGGGCACACCGGGGAGCTGTTTTTT.

The V gene is TRBV7-2, the J gene TRBJ2-7; 8 nucleotides match TRBD1. Trimming cost V 5 bases and J 6 bases; bases outside gene matches: 9. The germline CDR1 and CDR2 sequences are SGHTA and FQGNSA. The CDR3 has 14 amino acids. The CDR3 reads CASSPGGSALEQYF. The CDR3 region has the DNA TGTGCCAGCAGCCCAGGGGGCAGCGCGCTCGAGCAGTACTTC.

The chain has TRBV9 and TRBJ1-2; 8 bases agree with TRBD1. Germline V gene lookup returns CDR1 SGDLS and CDR2 YYNGEE. The trim removed 3 bases at V and 8 bases at J, leaving 9 bases unmatched. CDR3 length: 14 residues. The CDR3 here is CASSANDRGWGYTF. The CDR3 DNA reads TGTGCCAGCAGCGCCAACGACAGGGGCTGGGGCTACACCTTC.